The 6 T cell receptor beta chains below all came from one sample that was sequenced in a study of blood T cell repertoires in COVID-19. The data were produced by immunoSEQ multiplex PCR, yet TCRdb's version contains in-frame clones alone and is incomplete. This table holds a few hundred thousand clones, about nine tenths found once. The sequenced sample was PBMCs or T cells enriched from blood (not recorded which). The receptors here all came from a woman aged 18-29 years who had recovered from COVID-19.

The rearrangement joins TRBV10-1 to TRBJ2-7, with D possibly matching TRBD1 (7 bases). V lost 3 bases to trimming and J lost 6 bases, with 12 bases between them. The germline gives CDR1 WNHNN, CDR2 SYGVQD (reference sequence). The CDR3 has 13 amino acids. The CDR3 DNA reads as TGCGCCAGCAGTGACGGAGGGGGCGGCGAGCAGTACTTC. This codes for CASSDGGGGEQYF.

The chain uses TRBV6-1 and TRBJ1-2; 7 bases match TRBD1. This CDR3 is built from 18 residues. The germline CDR1 and CDR2 sequences are MNHNS and SASEGT. V gave up 1 base and J gave up 1 base; unmatched junction bases: 12. CDR3 sequence: CASSEDSGGPDVNYGYTF. The CDR3, as DNA: TGTGCCAGCAGTGAAGATTCAGGGGGACCCGATGTTAACTATGGCTACACCTTC.

The chain employs TRBV28 and TRBJ2-7, with 8 positions matching TRBD2. V was clipped by 9 bases and J by 6 bases; unmatched bases: 10. Germline V gene lookup returns CDR1 MDHEN and CDR2 SYDVKM. This CDR3 contains 13 residues. CDR3 DNA sequence: TGTGCCAGTGGAGGGACTAGGTTCCTCGAGCAGTACTTC. Translation: CASGGTRFLEQYF.

The V call is TRBV3-1 (or the pseudogene TRBV3-2), the J call TRBJ2-3; 9 nucleotides match TRBD1. Germline trimming cut 2 bases from V and 2 bases from J; bases unmatched to any gene: 2. CDR1 LGHDT and CDR2 YNNKEL come from the germline V gene (reference sequence). The CDR3 has 15 amino acids. In nucleotides, the CDR3 is TGTGCCAGCAGCCAATGGACAGGGGACACAGATACGCAGTATTTT. Translating gives CASSQWTGDTDTQYF.

The chain combines TRBV9 with TRBJ2-7, with D tentatively TRBD2 (5 bases). This CDR3 contains 15 residues. Germline V gene sequence: CDR1 SGDLS, CDR2 YYNGEE. V was shortened by 3 bases and J by 0 bases, with 13 bases between the two germline ends. The CDR3 region has the DNA TGTGCCAGCAGCGCACGCCGGACTGACTCCTACGAGCAGTACTTC. Amino acids: CASSARRTDSYEQYF.

The J gene is TRBJ1-2, the V gene TRBV7-9, with D maybe TRBD1 (5 bases). There are 13 residues in the CDR3. Germline-derived CDR1 and CDR2 are SEHNR and FQNEAQ (reference sequence). V lost 6 bases and J 7 bases, leaving 15 bases between the germline ends. This CDR3 reads CASSLQDIGGYTF. The CDR3 coding sequence is TGTGCCAGCAGTCTACAGGATATCGGTGGCTACACCTTC. The full variable domain, rest sourced from reference TRBV7-9 and TRBJ1-2, is DTGVSQNPRHKITKRGQNVTFRCDPISEHNRLYWYRQTLGQGPEFLTYFQNEAQLEKSRLLSDRFSAERPKGSFSTLEIQRTEQGDSAMYLCASSLQDIGGYTFGSGTRLTVV.